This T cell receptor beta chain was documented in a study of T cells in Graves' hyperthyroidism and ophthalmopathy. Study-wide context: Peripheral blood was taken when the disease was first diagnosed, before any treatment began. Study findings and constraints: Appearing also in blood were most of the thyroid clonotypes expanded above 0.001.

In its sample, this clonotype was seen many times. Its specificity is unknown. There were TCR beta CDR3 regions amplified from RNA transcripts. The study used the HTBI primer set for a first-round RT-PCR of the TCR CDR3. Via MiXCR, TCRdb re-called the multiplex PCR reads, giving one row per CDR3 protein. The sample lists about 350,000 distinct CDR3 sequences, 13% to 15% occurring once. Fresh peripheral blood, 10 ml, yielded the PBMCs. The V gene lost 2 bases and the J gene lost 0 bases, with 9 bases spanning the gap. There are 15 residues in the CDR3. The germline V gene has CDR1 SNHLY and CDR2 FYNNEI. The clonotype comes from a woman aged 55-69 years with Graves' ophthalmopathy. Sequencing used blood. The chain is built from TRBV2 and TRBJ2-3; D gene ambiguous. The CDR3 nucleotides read TGTGCCAGCAGTGAAAGCAGGATTAGCACAGATACGCAGTATTTT. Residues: CASSESRISTDTQYF.